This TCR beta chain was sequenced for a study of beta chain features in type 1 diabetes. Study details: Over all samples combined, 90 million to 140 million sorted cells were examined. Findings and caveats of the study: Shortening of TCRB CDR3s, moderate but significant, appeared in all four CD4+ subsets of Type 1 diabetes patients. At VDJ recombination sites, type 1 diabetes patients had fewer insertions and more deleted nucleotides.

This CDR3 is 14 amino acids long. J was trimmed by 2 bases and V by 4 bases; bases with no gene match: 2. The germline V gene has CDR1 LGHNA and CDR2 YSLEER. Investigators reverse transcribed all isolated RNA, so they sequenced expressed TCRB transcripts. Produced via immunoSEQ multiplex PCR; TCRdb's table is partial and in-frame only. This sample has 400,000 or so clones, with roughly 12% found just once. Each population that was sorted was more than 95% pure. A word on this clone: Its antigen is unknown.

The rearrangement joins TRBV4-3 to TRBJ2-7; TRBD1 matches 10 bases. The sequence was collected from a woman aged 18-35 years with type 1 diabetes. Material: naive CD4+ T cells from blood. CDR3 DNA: TGCGCCAGCAGCCGGGACAGGGGAACCTACGAGCAGTACTTC. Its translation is CASSRDRGTYEQYF.